This T cell receptor beta chain was recovered during a study of blood T cells in healthy people across ages. Study-level results: Researchers deemed the diversity estimates from one million T cells underestimates. Per million T cells, TCR beta diversity dropped roughly linearly as age increased.

CDR3 length: 18 amino acids. V lost 6 bases to trimming and J lost 4 bases; unmatched junction nucleotides: 18. Germline CDR1 MDHEN, CDR2 SYDVKM. The sample holds one count of this clonotype. The antigen remains unidentified. Healthy Russian Caucasian donors spanned ages about 6 to 100 years. The authors ran a second PCR of about 6 to 12 cycles using a sample-barcoded 5' primer and a J-beta primer mix. The template-switch adaptor, which had 12 random nucleotides, put a tag on each cDNA molecule. TCRdb called the 5' RACE reads again in MiXCR, with one record for every CDR3 protein. The data contain roughly 800,000 distinct CDR3 sequences, about three fifths of them seen just once; the ten biggest clones take up around 20%.

The genes are TRBV28 and TRBJ2-1; 7 nucleotides match TRBD2. The clonotype was recovered from a young man in good health. Input material: blood. The CDR3 bases are TGTGCCAGCAGCCAGTCTCGAGGCGGGAGCGGCGGTTACAATGAGCAGTTCTTC. Amino acid sequence: CASSQSRGGSGGYNEQFF.